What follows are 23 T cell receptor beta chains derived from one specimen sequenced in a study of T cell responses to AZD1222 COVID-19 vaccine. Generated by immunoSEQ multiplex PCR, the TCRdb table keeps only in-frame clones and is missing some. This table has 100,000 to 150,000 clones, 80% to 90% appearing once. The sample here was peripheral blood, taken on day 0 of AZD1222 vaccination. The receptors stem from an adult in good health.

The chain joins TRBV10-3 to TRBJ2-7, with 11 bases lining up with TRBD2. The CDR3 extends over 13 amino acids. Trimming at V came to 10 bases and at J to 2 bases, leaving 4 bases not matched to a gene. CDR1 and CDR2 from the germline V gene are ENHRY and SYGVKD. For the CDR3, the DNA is TGTGCCACCGTAGCGGGGGGGACCTACGAGCAGTACTTC. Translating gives CATVAGGTYEQYF.

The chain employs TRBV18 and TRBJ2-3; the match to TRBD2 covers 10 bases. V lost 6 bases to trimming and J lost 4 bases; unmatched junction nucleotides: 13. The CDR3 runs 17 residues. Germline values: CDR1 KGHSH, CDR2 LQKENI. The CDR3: CASSVLAGQPYADTQYF. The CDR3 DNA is TGTGCCAGCTCCGTACTAGCGGGACAACCCTACGCAGATACGCAGTATTTT.

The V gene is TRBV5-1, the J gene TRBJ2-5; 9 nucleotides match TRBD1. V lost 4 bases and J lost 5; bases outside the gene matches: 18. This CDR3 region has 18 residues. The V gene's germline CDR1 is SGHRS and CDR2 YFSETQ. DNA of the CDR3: TGCGCCAGCAGCCCTACCAGGACAGGGGTTGGACACGCGGAGACCCAGTACTTC. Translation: CASSPTRTGVGHAETQYF.

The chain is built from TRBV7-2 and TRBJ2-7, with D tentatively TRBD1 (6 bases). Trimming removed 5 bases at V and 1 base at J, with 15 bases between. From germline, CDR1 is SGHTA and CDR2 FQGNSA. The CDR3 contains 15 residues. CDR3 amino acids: CASSLYRTDSYEQYF. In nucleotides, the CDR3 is TGTGCCAGCAGCCTTTACAGGACAGATTCCTACGAGCAGTACTTC.

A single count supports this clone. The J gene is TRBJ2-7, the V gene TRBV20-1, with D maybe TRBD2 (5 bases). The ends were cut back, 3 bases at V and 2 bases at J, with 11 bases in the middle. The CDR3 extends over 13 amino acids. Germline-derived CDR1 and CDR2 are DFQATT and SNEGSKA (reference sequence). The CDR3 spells CSASDRRPYEQYF. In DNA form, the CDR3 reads TGCAGTGCTAGTGACCGGAGGCCCTACGAGCAGTACTTC.

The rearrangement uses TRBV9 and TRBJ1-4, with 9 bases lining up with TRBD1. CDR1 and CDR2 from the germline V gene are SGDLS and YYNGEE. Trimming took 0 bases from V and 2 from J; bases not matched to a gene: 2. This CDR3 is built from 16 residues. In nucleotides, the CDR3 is TGTGCCAGCAGCGTAGGGGACAGGGTCACTAATGAAAAACTGTTTTTT. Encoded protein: CASSVGDRVTNEKLFF.

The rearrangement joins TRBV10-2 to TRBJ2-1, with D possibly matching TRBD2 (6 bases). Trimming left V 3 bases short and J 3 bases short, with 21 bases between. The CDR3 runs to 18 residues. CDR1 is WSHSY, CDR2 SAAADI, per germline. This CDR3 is CASSEFPGGAAIYNEQFF. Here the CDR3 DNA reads TGCGCCAGCAGTGAATTCCCCGGGGGAGCGGCAATCTACAATGAGCAGTTCTTC.

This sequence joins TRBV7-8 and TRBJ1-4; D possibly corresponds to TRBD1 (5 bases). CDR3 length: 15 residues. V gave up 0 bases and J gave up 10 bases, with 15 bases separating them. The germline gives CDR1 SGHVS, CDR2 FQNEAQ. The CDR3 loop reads CASSLARTMGGKLFF. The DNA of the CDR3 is TGTGCCAGCAGCTTAGCCCGGACCATGGGGGGAAAACTGTTTTTT.

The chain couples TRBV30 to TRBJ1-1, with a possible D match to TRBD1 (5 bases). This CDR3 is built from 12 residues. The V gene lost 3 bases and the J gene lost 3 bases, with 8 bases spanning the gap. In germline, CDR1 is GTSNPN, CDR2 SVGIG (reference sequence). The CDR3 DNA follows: TGTGCCTGGAGGGTACAGGACACTGAAGCTTTCTTT. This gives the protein CAWRVQDTEAFF.

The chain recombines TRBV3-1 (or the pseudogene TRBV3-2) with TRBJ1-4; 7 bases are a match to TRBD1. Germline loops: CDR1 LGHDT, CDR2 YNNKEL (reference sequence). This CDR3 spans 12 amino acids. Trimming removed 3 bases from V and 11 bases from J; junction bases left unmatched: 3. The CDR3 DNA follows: TGTGCCAGCAGCCAGTCCAGGGGGAAACTGTTTTTT. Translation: CASSQSRGKLFF.

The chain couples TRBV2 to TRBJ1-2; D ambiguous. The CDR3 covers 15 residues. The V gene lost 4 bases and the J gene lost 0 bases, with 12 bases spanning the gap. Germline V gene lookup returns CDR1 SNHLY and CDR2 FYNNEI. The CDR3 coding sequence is TGTGCCAGCAGTGGGGTTGACTCGACTAACTATGGCTACACCTTC. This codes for CASSGVDSTNYGYTF.

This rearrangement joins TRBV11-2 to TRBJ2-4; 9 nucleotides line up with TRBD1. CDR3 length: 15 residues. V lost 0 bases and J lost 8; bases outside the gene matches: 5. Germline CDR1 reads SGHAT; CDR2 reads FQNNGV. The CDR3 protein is CASSLEDRGRDIQYF. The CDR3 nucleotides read TGTGCCAGCAGCTTAGAGGACAGGGGTAGGGACATTCAGTACTTC. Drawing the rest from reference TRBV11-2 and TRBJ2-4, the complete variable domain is EAGVAQSPRYKIIEKRQSVAFWCNPISGHATLYWYQQILGQGPKLLIQFQNNGVVDDSQLPKDRFSAERLKGVDSTLKIQPAKLEDSAVYLCASSLEDRGRDIQYFGAGTRLSVL.

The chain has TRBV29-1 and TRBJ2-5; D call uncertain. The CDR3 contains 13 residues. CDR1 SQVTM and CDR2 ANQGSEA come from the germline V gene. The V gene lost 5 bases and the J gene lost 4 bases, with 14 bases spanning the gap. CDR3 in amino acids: CSVFPYGRETQYF. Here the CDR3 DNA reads TGCAGCGTTTTCCCATATGGGCGAGAGACCCAGTACTTC.

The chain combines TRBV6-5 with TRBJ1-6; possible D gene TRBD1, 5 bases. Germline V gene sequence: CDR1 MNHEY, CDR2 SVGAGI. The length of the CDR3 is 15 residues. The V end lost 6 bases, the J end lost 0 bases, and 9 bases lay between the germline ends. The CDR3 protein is CASRGEPSYNSPLHF. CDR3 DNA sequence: TGTGCCAGCAGAGGGGAACCCTCCTATAATTCACCCCTCCACTTT.

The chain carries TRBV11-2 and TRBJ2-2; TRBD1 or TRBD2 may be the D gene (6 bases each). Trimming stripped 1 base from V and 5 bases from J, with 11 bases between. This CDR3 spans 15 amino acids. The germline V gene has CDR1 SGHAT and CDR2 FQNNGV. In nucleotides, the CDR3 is TGTGCCAGCAGCTTAGTCGGGGGCAAGACCGGGGAGCTGTTTTTT. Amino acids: CASSLVGGKTGELFF.

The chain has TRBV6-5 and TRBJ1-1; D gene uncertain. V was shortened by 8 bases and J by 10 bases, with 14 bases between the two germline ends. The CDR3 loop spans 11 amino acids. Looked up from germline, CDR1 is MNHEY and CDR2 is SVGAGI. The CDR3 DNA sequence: TGTGCCAGCTACGGAGAGGGAAGAGCTTTCTTT. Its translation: CASYGEGRAFF.

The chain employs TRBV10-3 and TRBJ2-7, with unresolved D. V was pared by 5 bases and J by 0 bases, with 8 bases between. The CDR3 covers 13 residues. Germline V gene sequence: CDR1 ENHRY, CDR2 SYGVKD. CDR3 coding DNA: TGTGCCATCAGTAGCCCTAGCTCCTACGAGCAGTACTTC. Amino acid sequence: CAISSPSSYEQYF.

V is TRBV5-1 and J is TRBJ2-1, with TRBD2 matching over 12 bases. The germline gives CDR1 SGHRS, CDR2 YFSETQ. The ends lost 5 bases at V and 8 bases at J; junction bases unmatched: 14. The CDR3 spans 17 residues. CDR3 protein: CASRRGQGTSGLDEQFF. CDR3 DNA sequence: TGCGCCAGCAGAAGGGGCCAAGGGACTAGCGGGTTGGATGAGCAGTTCTTC.

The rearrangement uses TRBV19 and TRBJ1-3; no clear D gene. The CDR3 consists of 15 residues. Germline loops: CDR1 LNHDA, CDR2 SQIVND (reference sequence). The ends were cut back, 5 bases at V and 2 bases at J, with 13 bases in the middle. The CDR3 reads CASSHQGYAGNTIYF. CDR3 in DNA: TGTGCCAGTAGTCACCAAGGGTACGCTGGAAACACCATATATTTT. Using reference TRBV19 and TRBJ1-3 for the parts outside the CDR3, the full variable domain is DGGITQSPKYLFRKEGQNVTLSCEQNLNHDAMYWYRQDPGQGLRLIYYSQIVNDFQKGDIAEGYSVSREKKESFPLTVTSAQKNPTAFYLCASSHQGYAGNTIYFGEGSWLTVV.

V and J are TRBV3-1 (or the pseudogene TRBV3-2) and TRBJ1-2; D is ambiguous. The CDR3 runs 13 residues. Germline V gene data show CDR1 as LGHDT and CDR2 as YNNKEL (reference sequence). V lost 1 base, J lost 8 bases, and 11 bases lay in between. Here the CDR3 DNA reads TGTGCCAGCAGCCAAGGTCCCGGGGAGGGCTACACCTTC. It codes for CASSQGPGEGYTF.

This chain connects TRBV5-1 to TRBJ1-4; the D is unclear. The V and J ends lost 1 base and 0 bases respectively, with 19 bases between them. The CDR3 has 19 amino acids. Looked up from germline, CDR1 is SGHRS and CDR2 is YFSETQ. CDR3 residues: CASSLRAGDRIATNEKLFF. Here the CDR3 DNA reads TGCGCCAGCAGCTTGAGGGCGGGAGATAGGATTGCAACTAATGAAAAACTGTTTTTT.

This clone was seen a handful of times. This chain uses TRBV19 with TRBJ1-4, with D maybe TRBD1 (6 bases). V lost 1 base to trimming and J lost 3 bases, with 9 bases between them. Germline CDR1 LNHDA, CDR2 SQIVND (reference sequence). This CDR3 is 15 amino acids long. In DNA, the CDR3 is TGTGCCAGTAGTATAGGTTCAGGGGCTAATGAAAAACTGTTTTTT. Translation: CASSIGSGANEKLFF.

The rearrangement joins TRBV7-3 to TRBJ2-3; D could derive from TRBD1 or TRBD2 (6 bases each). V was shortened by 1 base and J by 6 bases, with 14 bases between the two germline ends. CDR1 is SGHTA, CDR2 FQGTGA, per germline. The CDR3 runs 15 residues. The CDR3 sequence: CASSLIVGGGDTQYF. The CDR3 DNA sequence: TGTGCCAGCAGCTTAATAGTCGGGGGCGGGGATACGCAGTATTTT.